These 3 T cell receptor beta chains share one sample of origin, sequenced in a study of blood T cell repertoires in COVID-19. Some clones are missing from TCRdb's copy, which holds only in-frame ones; the method was immunoSEQ multiplex PCR. The data hold more than 55,000 clones, with about nine tenths observed a single time. The sequenced sample was peripheral blood. These receptors were taken from a human donor with active COVID-19. The donor label of this sample is uncertain.

V is TRBV3-1 (or the pseudogene TRBV3-2) and J is TRBJ2-4, with TRBD2 identical over 10 bases. With V trimmed by 0 bases and J by 7 bases, 6 bases remained unmatched. There are 16 residues in the CDR3. Looked up from germline, CDR1 is LGHDT and CDR2 is YNNKEL (reference sequence). The CDR3 sequence: CASSQDSGRASNIQYF. In DNA, the CDR3 is TGTGCCAGCAGCCAAGACAGCGGGAGGGCCTCGAACATTCAGTACTTC.

A single count supports this clone. The chain combines TRBV19 with TRBJ1-3, with a tentative D call TRBD1 (6 bases). Trimming pared 7 bases from V and 4 bases from J, leaving 23 bases between. Germline V gives CDR1 LNHDA, CDR2 SQIVND (reference sequence). This CDR3 is 17 amino acids long. DNA of the CDR3: TGTGCCAGTACCTCAGCAGCGCTGACAGGCGCCGGAAACACCATATATTTT. Translated: CASTSAALTGAGNTIYF.

V gene TRBV11-2 combines with J gene TRBJ2-3, with D possibly TRBD1 on 6 matching bases. V was shortened by 4 bases and J by 6 bases, with 14 bases between the two germline ends. Germline CDR1 is SGHAT and CDR2 is FQNNGV. The CDR3 consists of 14 residues. The CDR3 here is CASSYWTDLDTQYF. As DNA, the CDR3 is TGTGCCAGCAGCTACTGGACAGACCTTGATACGCAGTATTTT.